This T cell receptor (beta chain) was observed in a study of naive CD8 T cells in extremely preterm neonates. General observations from the study: Term neonates about 0.44%, young children about 0.029%, adults 0.01%; preterm neonates shared 2.7%. iChao1 richness was lowest in preterm neonates, significantly versus all ages. Compared with older groups, preterm CDR3s were shorter, with fewer N additions and less trimming.

On this clone itself: Its specificity is not known.

Produced via immunoSEQ multiplex PCR; TCRdb's table is partial and in-frame only. Of around 25,000 clones in the sample, 88% were seen once. Germline V lookup: CDR1 SGHRS, CDR2 YFSETQ. V shed 5 bases and J 0 bases; nucleotides not matched to a gene: 0. The CDR3 consists of 13 residues. Extremely preterm deliveries at about 22-27 weeks of gestation provided the preterm samples. Sequencing was done on a sample of naive CD8+ T cells from cord blood. The chain joins TRBV5-1 to TRBJ2-7, with 9 bases aligning to TRBD1. This clonotype originated in a boy who was born preterm. CDR3 sequence reads: CASRTGGSYEQYF. The DNA for the CDR3 is TGCGCCAGCAGGACAGGGGGCTCCTACGAGCAGTACTTC.